These 24 T cell receptor beta chains were sequenced from one sample in a study of blood T cell repertoires in COVID-19. Method: immunoSEQ multiplex PCR; TCRdb's copy keeps in-frame clones and lacks some. The table includes roughly 240,000 clones, 70% to 90% detected once. The sample was PBMCs or T cells enriched from blood (not recorded which). The source of these receptors is a woman in her thirties or forties with acute COVID-19.

DNA for the CDR3: TGTGCCAGCAGCTTACCGGGGTCCCCCTACGAGCAGTACTTC. It yields the protein CASSLPGSPYEQYF. This chain links TRBV7-9 with TRBJ2-7, with a possible D match to TRBD2 (5 bases). Germline lookup yields CDR1 SEHNR and CDR2 FQNEAQ (reference sequence). The CDR3 length is 14 residues. The V end lost 2 bases, the J end lost 2 bases, and 10 bases lay between the germline ends.

The J gene is TRBJ2-3, the V gene TRBV9; 8 bases fit TRBD2. J gave up 5 bases and V 1 base, and 0 bases lay outside the gene matches. The length of the CDR3 is 13 residues. Germline V CDR1 and CDR2: SGDLS, YYNGEE. The CDR3 DNA sequence: TGTGCCAGCAGCGTACTAGCGGGAGATACGCAGTATTTT. It encodes CASSVLAGDTQYF.

The chain carries TRBV3-1 (or the pseudogene TRBV3-2) and TRBJ2-7, with TRBD1 identical over 7 bases. This CDR3 is built from 13 residues. CDR1 and CDR2 (germline): LGHDT, YNNKEL (reference sequence). Unmatched junction bases numbered 6, after V lost 4 bases and J lost 6 bases. The CDR3 sequence: CASSRDSFAEQYV. The CDR3 DNA follows: TGTGCCAGCAGCCGGGACAGCTTCGCCGAGCAGTACGTC.

The chain joins TRBV6-2 or TRBV6-3 to TRBJ1-5; no definite D call. CDR3 length: 13 amino acids. Between the trimmed V and J ends, which lost 8 bases and 7 bases, there was a span of 15 bases. Germline V gene data show CDR1 as MNHEY and CDR2 as SVGEGT. The CDR3: CASRPGEKQPQHF. The DNA for the CDR3 is TGTGCCAGCCGCCCTGGGGAGAAACAGCCCCAGCATTTT.

This chain joins TRBV5-6 and TRBJ2-1, with 11 bases that match TRBD1. This CDR3 has 17 residues. Per the germline V gene, CDR1 is SGHDT and CDR2 is YYEEEE. V lost 2 bases, J lost 2 bases, and 6 bases stayed unmatched. The CDR3 sequence: CASSFWRGQGAYNEQFF. The DNA of the CDR3 is TGTGCCAGCAGCTTTTGGAGGGGACAGGGGGCCTACAATGAGCAGTTCTTC.

The chain employs TRBV4-2 and TRBJ2-1, with 13 bases matching TRBD2. Germline CDR1 and CDR2: LGHNA and YNFKEQ. The CDR3 is made up of 15 amino acids. V shed 3 bases, J shed 7 bases, and the junction held 3 bases outside the gene matches. The CDR3 region is CASSQTSGGPNEQFF. CDR3 in DNA: TGTGCCAGCAGCCAGACTAGCGGGGGGCCGAATGAGCAGTTCTTC.

This chain links TRBV5-4 with TRBJ2-3, with D possibly being TRBD1 (5 bases). The germline V gene has CDR1 SGHNT and CDR2 YYREEE (reference sequence). Trimming removed 5 bases from V and 6 bases from J, with 16 bases in between. This CDR3 is 14 amino acids long. For the CDR3, the DNA is TGTGCCAGCAGACCGCAAGACAGATCTGATACGCAGTATTTT. Its protein product is CASRPQDRSDTQYF.

The chain joins TRBV7-2 to TRBJ2-1; 13 positions agree with TRBD2. J gave up 8 bases and V 5 bases, and 18 bases lay outside the gene matches. Germline-derived CDR1 and CDR2 are SGHTA and FQGNSA. CDR3 length: 19 residues. The CDR3 spells CASSLTPRLAGGIKDEQFF. DNA of the CDR3: TGTGCCAGCAGCCTTACCCCCCGACTAGCGGGAGGCATAAAGGATGAGCAGTTCTTC.

The V call is TRBV5-6, the J call TRBJ2-1; TRBD2 matches at 8 bases. This CDR3 region has 17 residues. Germline V CDR1 and CDR2: SGHDT, YYEEEE. The V gene end was trimmed by 1 base and the J gene end by 3 bases; junction bases not matched to a gene: 9. DNA for the CDR3: TGTGCCAGCAGCTTGAACAGGGCTAGCGGGCACTACAATGAGCAGTTCTTC. Its protein product is CASSLNRASGHYNEQFF.

The J gene is TRBJ1-3, the V gene TRBV7-2, with 7 bases lining up with TRBD1. The CDR3 runs to 15 residues. V dropped 5 bases and J dropped 2; count of bases not matched to a gene: 6. Germline CDR1 and CDR2: SGHTA and FQGNSA. CDR3 residues: CASSLRDSPGNTIYF. The CDR3, as DNA: TGTGCCAGCAGCCTGAGGGACAGCCCTGGAAACACCATATATTTT. The full variable domain, completed using reference TRBV7-2 and TRBJ1-3, is GAGVSQSPSNKVTEKGKDVELRCDPISGHTALYWYRQSLGQGLEFLIYFQGNSAPDKSGLPSDRFSAERTGGSVSTLTIQRTQQEDSAVYLCASSLRDSPGNTIYFGEGSWLTVV.

V and J are TRBV18 and TRBJ2-5; possible D gene TRBD1, 6 bases. Trimming cost V 2 bases and J 1 base, with 8 bases left between them. The CDR3 totals 14 residues. The germline V gene has CDR1 KGHSH and CDR2 LQKENI. CDR3 region: CASSPSGAQETQYF. Here the CDR3 DNA reads TGTGCCAGCTCACCATCAGGGGCCCAAGAGACCCAGTACTTC.

The chain has TRBV7-9 and TRBJ2-7; 8 positions agree with TRBD1. The CDR3 totals 13 residues. Germline V CDR1 and CDR2: SEHNR, FQNEAQ (reference sequence). The V and J ends lost 5 bases and 3 bases, in that order; junction bases with no gene match: 3. The CDR3 DNA reads TGTGCCAGCAGCCGAACAGGGGGCTACGAGCAGTACGTC. This translates into CASSRTGGYEQYV.

This clone was counted a single time. The gene calls are TRBV10-3 and TRBJ1-1, with D possibly being TRBD1 (5 bases). V lost 2 bases and J lost 0, with 10 bases in between. The CDR3 consists of 15 residues. From germline, CDR1 is ENHRY and CDR2 SYGVKD. In nucleotides, the CDR3 is TGTGCCATCAGTGAGAGCAGGGCAATGAACACTGAAGCTTTCTTT. Translation gives CAISESRAMNTEAFF.

The chain links TRBV5-1 to TRBJ1-4, with D tentatively TRBD1 (6 bases). The germline V gene has CDR1 SGHRS and CDR2 YFSETQ. The germline V and J ends were trimmed by 4 bases and 2 bases, with 21 bases remaining between them. CDR3 length equals 18 residues. CDR3 nucleotides: TGCGCCAGCAGCCGACAGGTCTTAACGCGGCAGACTAATGAAAAACTGTTTTTT. Protein: CASSRQVLTRQTNEKLFF.

The gene calls are TRBV25-1 and TRBJ2-7, with 7 bases aligning to TRBD2. This CDR3 spans 12 amino acids. Germline CDR1 MGHDK, CDR2 SYGVNS. CDR3 sequence: CVLTSRSYEQYV. CDR3 in DNA: TGTGTCCTGACTAGCCGATCGTACGAGCAGTACGTC.

The CDR3: CASSQGLADEQYF. The CDR3, as DNA: TGTGCCAGCAGCCAGGGACTAGCGGACGAGCAGTACTTC. The rearrangement joins TRBV4-2 to TRBJ2-7; TRBD2 matches at 11 bases. Germline V gene lookup returns CDR1 LGHNA and CDR2 YNFKEQ. There are 13 residues in the CDR3. The V and J ends lost 3 bases and 5 bases, in that order; junction bases with no gene match: 0.

CDR3 sequence: CSAEQGTRIHF. Here the CDR3 DNA reads TGCAGTGCTGAACAGGGGACTCGGATCCACTTT. The chain combines TRBV20-1 with TRBJ1-6; TRBD1 matches 7 bases. CDR1 DFQATT and CDR2 SNEGSKA come from the germline V gene (reference sequence). V trimming: 5 bases; J trimming: 17 bases; junction bases outside the gene matches: 9. The CDR3 consists of 11 residues.

This chain joins TRBV7-2 and TRBJ2-3, with a tentative D call TRBD2 (6 bases). Germline assignment: CDR1 SGHTA and CDR2 FQGNSA. V dropped 3 bases and J dropped 0 bases, with 13 bases sitting between them. The CDR3 covers 16 residues. CDR3 amino acids: CASSFRRGVSTDTQYF. For the CDR3, the DNA is TGTGCCAGCAGCTTTCGGCGGGGTGTTAGCACAGATACGCAGTATTTT.

V gene TRBV3-1 (or the pseudogene TRBV3-2) combines with J gene TRBJ2-7, with 7 bases fitting TRBD1. The CDR3 runs 15 residues. Germline assignment: CDR1 LGHDT and CDR2 YNNKEL (reference sequence). V lost 4 bases to trimming and J lost 2 bases; unmatched junction nucleotides: 8. CDR3 nucleotides: TGTGCCAGCAGCCCCCAGAACAGGGGCACCTACGAGCAGTACTTC. It is translated as CASSPQNRGTYEQYF.

V and J are TRBV9 and TRBJ2-2; D not certain. The length of the CDR3 is 15 residues. The germline gives CDR1 SGDLS, CDR2 YYNGEE. Trimming removed 0 bases from V and 0 bases from J, with 6 bases in between. CDR3 nucleotides: TGTGCCAGCAGCGTAGGGGCAGCGAACACCGGGGAGCTGTTTTTT. Amino acids: CASSVGAANTGELFF.

This chain joins TRBV5-1 and TRBJ2-7; TRBD1 matches 7 bases. Germline CDR1 SGHRS, CDR2 YFSETQ. This CDR3 region has 17 residues. Germline trimming cut 4 bases from V and 5 bases from J; bases unmatched to any gene: 18. The CDR3 region is CASSTIKPGQRSHEQYF. CDR3 bases: TGCGCCAGCAGCACGATCAAACCGGGACAGCGGAGCCACGAGCAGTACTTC. The full variable domain, in which reference TRBV5-1 and TRBJ2-7 provide the parts outside the CDR3, is KAGVTQTPRYLIKTRGQQVTLSCSPISGHRSVSWYQQTPGQGLQFLFEYFSETQRNKGNFPGRFSGRQFSNSRSEMNVSTLELGDSALYLCASSTIKPGQRSHEQYFGPGTRLTVT.

The chain is built from TRBV27 and TRBJ2-1, with 7 bases identical to TRBD1. From germline, CDR1 is MNHEY and CDR2 SMNVEV (reference sequence). There are 14 residues in the CDR3. J lost 5 bases, V lost 6 bases, and 7 bases had no gene match. This CDR3 is CASRPDRADNEQFF. Written as DNA, the CDR3 is TGTGCCAGCAGACCCGACAGGGCTGACAATGAGCAGTTCTTC.

The chain recombines TRBV20-1 with TRBJ2-3; 8 bases are shared with TRBD2. The CDR3 is 14 amino acids. V was pared by 3 bases and J by 9 bases, with 11 bases of the junction left unmatched. CDR1 DFQATT and CDR2 SNEGSKA come from the germline V gene (reference sequence). This CDR3 is CSASYSAAGGTQYF. The CDR3 DNA sequence: TGCAGTGCTAGTTATAGTGCCGCGGGAGGCACGCAGTATTTT.

The chain employs TRBV29-1 and TRBJ1-5; D is uncertain. This CDR3 has 13 amino acids. Trimming took 6 bases from V and 0 from J, leaving 9 bases between them. The V gene's germline CDR1 is SQVTM and CDR2 ANQGSEA. CDR3 sequence (DNA): TGCAGCGTCTCACGGGATAGCAATCAGCCCCAGCATTTT. This translates into CSVSRDSNQPQHF. Using reference TRBV29-1 and TRBJ1-5 for the parts outside the CDR3, the full variable domain is SAVISQKPSRDICQRGTSLTIQCQVDSQVTMMFWYRQQPGQSLTLIATANQGSEATYESGFVIDKFPISRPNLTFSTLTVSNMSPEDSSIYLCSVSRDSNQPQHFGDGTRLSIL.